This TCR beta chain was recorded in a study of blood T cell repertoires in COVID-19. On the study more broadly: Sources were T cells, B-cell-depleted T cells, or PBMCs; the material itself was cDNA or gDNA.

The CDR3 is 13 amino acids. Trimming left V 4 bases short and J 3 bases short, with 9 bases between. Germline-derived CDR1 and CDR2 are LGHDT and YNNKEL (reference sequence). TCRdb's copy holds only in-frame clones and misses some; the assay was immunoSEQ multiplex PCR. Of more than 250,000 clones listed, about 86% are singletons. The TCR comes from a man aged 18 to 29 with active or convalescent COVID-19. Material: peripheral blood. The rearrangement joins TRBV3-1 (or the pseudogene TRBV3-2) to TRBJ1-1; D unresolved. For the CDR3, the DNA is TGTGCCAGCAGCCCTATGCTGGACACTGAAGCTTTCTTT. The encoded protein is CASSPMLDTEAFF.